One sample yielded the 14 T cell receptor beta chains listed below, sequenced in a study of T cell responses to AZD1222 COVID-19 vaccine. Repertoires were generated with immunoSEQ multiplex PCR, while TCRdb's copy carries only in-frame clones and drops some. The table shows 100,000 to 120,000 clones, with 81% occurring only once. This specimen consisted of peripheral blood, obtained on day 0 of AZD1222 vaccination. These receptors were taken from an adult in good health.

This chain connects TRBV10-3 to TRBJ1-2, with TRBD1 matching over 9 bases. Per germline, CDR1 ENHRY and CDR2 SYGVKD. The CDR3 consists of 14 residues. V lost 7 bases, J lost 8 bases, and 11 bases stayed unmatched. CDR3 in amino acids: CAIKGTGQGYGYTF. CDR3 DNA: TGTGCCATCAAGGGTACGGGACAGGGATACGGCTACACCTTC.

The chain joins TRBV28 to TRBJ1-3, with a possible D match to TRBD1 (5 bases). Germline loops: CDR1 MDHEN, CDR2 SYDVKM. V lost 6 bases and J 0 bases, leaving 12 bases between the germline ends. The CDR3 covers 15 residues. Written as DNA, the CDR3 is TGTGCCAGCAGACCACAGGTATTCTCTGGAAACACCATATATTTT. As protein: CASRPQVFSGNTIYF.

The chain carries TRBV7-8 and TRBJ2-3, with TRBD1 matching 11 bases. Germline V gene lookup returns CDR1 SGHVS and CDR2 FQNEAQ. Trimming took 5 bases from V and 8 from J; bases not matched to a gene: 12. This CDR3 is built from 16 residues. Here the CDR3 DNA reads TGTGCCAGCAGCCCAGACGGACAGGGGGCCTGGGGTACGCAGTATTTT. Translation: CASSPDGQGAWGTQYF.

This clone has only a few counts. The V call is TRBV4-1, the J call TRBJ1-4; 10 bases line up with TRBD1. CDR1 MGHRA and CDR2 YSYEKL come from the germline V gene. Trimming removed 4 bases from V and 8 bases from J; junction bases left unmatched: 13. The CDR3 runs 17 residues. The CDR3 is CASSPTPGQGVGEKLFF. As DNA, the CDR3 is TGCGCCAGCAGCCCCACACCCGGACAGGGGGTCGGGGAAAAACTGTTTTTT.

V gene TRBV10-3 combines with J gene TRBJ1-5; no definite D call. In germline, CDR1 is ENHRY, CDR2 SYGVKD. Trimming left V 4 bases short and J 7 bases short, with 14 bases between. The CDR3 is made up of 14 amino acids. CDR3 loop: CAISVKGLGQPQHF. CDR3 in DNA: TGTGCCATCAGTGTGAAAGGGCTGGGGCAGCCCCAGCATTTT.

A few counts support this clone. The genes are TRBV19 and TRBJ2-1, with D maybe TRBD1 (5 bases). The CDR3 covers 13 residues. The germline V gene encodes CDR1 LNHDA and CDR2 SQIVND (reference sequence). Trimming cost V 1 base and J 9 bases, with 10 bases left between them. The CDR3 bases are TGTGCCAGTAGTATAGGACAGCAGGGTGAGCAGTTCTTC. Amino acids: CASSIGQQGEQFF.

This rearrangement joins TRBV14 to TRBJ1-3; TRBD1 matches at 8 bases. There are 15 residues in the CDR3. The germline CDR1 and CDR2 sequences are SGHDN and FVKESK. V trimming: 4 bases; J trimming: 4 bases; junction bases outside the gene matches: 6. The CDR3 DNA reads as TGTGCCAGCAGCCGCCTACAGGGGGGAGGAAACACCATATATTTT. The encoded protein is CASSRLQGGGNTIYF.

The chain couples TRBV18 to TRBJ1-4, with D possibly being TRBD1 (5 bases). The V and J ends lost 0 bases and 7 bases respectively, with 9 bases between them. Germline values: CDR1 KGHSH, CDR2 LQKENI. The CDR3 has 14 residues. The CDR3 nucleotides are TGTGCCAGCTCACCACCGGGACCTGCTGAAAAACTGTTTTTT. It codes for CASSPPGPAEKLFF. Combining the CDR3 with reference TRBV18 and TRBJ1-4 gives the whole variable domain NAGVMQNPRHLVRRRGQEARLRCSPMKGHSHVYWYRQLPEEGLKFMVYLQKENIIDESGMPKERFSAEFPKEGPSILRIQQVVRGDSAAYFCASSPPGPAEKLFFGSGTQLSVL.

The chain has TRBV7-9 and TRBJ1-6; weak D call: TRBD1 (6 bases). The germline gives CDR1 SEHNR, CDR2 FQNEAQ (reference sequence). The CDR3 totals 13 residues. Deletions cut 4 bases from V and 10 bases from J, with 11 bases between. The CDR3 sequence is CASSSITGSPLHF. DNA for the CDR3: TGTGCCAGCAGCTCTATCACAGGGTCACCCCTCCACTTT.

V gene TRBV21-1 combines with J gene TRBJ1-2. TRBV21-1 is marked as a pseudogene. This CDR3 spans 19 amino acids. CDR3 DNA sequence: TGTGCCAGCAGCACGGGGCGGGGGTTCAAGGTGCTGCCGGTATATGGCTACACCTTC. Translating gives CASSTGRGFKVLPVYGYTF.

This clone was counted once. The chain couples TRBV6-6 to TRBJ2-6, with TRBD1 as a possible D gene (6 bases). V lost 0 bases, J lost 2 bases, and 8 bases lay in between. The germline gives CDR1 MNHNY, CDR2 SVGAGI (reference sequence). The CDR3 spans 16 residues. The CDR3 DNA reads TGTGCCAGCAGTTACTCGCAGGGGCCTGGGGCCAACGTCCTGACTTTC. Protein sequence: CASSYSQGPGANVLTF.

The CDR3 DNA reads as TGTGCCAGTAAAAGGCGGGAGGGCCTCTACAATGAGCAGTTCTTC. It yields the protein CASKRREGLYNEQFF. This rearrangement joins TRBV19 to TRBJ2-1; 9 nucleotides agree with TRBD2. Looked up from germline, CDR1 is LNHDA and CDR2 is SQIVND (reference sequence). Trimming at V came to 7 bases and at J to 3 bases, leaving 7 bases not matched to a gene. CDR3 length equals 15 residues.

V usage is TRBV5-8 and J usage is TRBJ2-7; tentatively, D is TRBD1 (6 bases). Germline-derived CDR1 and CDR2 are SGHTS and YDEGEE. V shed 4 bases and J shed 1 base, with 15 bases lying between them. The CDR3 has 15 amino acids. CDR3 loop: CASSPGGQGSYEQYF. The DNA of the CDR3 is TGTGCCAGCAGCCCGGGTGGGCAGGGGTCCTACGAGCAGTACTTC.

The chain has TRBV12-3 or TRBV12-4 and TRBJ2-3; a weak D match, TRBD1 (6 bases). The CDR3 runs 13 residues. The V and J ends lost 6 bases and 2 bases respectively, with 9 bases between them. Here the CDR3 reads CASRNRVTDTQYF. The DNA of the CDR3 is TGTGCCAGCAGGAACAGGGTCACAGATACGCAGTATTTT.